A single sample is the source of the 20 T cell receptor beta chains below, sequenced in a study of CD8 T cells in Susac syndrome. Random hexamers were used to reverse transcribe 0.5 to 1 ug of RNA. TCRdb passed the immunoSEQ multiplex PCR reads through MiXCR, listing each CDR3 protein once. Of about 400,000 distinct CDR3 sequences listed, about 85% are singletons. Sequencing was performed on CD8+ T cells from PBMCs. Receptors were obtained from a human donor with multiple sclerosis.

The genes are TRBV5-1 and TRBJ2-1; TRBD2 aligns across 14 bases. Germline CDR1 and CDR2: SGHRS and YFSETQ. CDR3 length: 16 amino acids. The trim removed 3 bases at V and 7 bases at J, leaving 6 bases unmatched. Here the CDR3 reads CASSSGLAGASNEQFF. CDR3 in DNA: TGCGCCAGCAGCTCGGGACTAGCGGGAGCTTCGAATGAGCAGTTCTTC.

V gene TRBV27 combines with J gene TRBJ2-3; no reliable D call. The V gene's germline CDR1 is MNHEY and CDR2 SMNVEV (reference sequence). CDR3 size: 14 residues. Trimming left V 4 bases short and J 4 bases short, with 12 bases between. CDR3 residues: CASSSRALPDTQYF. The CDR3 DNA is TGTGCCAGCAGTTCCCGGGCCCTACCAGATACGCAGTATTTT.

Here the CDR3 reads CASLGDPTRGGGSVRDEAFF. CDR3 nucleotides: TGTGCCAGCCTTGGTGATCCTACCCGAGGGGGGGGCTCCGTGAGGGATGAAGCTTTCTTT. The chain carries TRBV6-1 and TRBJ1-1, with a possible D match to TRBD1 (6 bases). This CDR3 spans 20 amino acids. The V gene lost 8 bases and the J gene lost 7 bases, with 38 bases spanning the gap. Germline V gene data show CDR1 as MNHNS and CDR2 as SASEGT.

The chain has TRBV6-5 and TRBJ1-2; D is unclear. CDR3 length equals 16 residues. Germline-derived CDR1 and CDR2 are MNHEY and SVGAGI. V lost 0 bases, J lost 3 bases, and 14 bases lay in between. In nucleotides, the CDR3 is TGTGCCAGCAGTTACTCGATCTTGGGCAGAGACTATGGCTACACCTTC. It encodes CASSYSILGRDYGYTF.

The V call is TRBV4-1, the J call TRBJ2-2; weak D call: TRBD1 (7 bases). Germline CDR1 and CDR2: MGHRA and YSYEKL. The V gene lost 2 bases and the J gene lost 3 bases, with 10 bases spanning the gap. This CDR3 spans 15 amino acids. The CDR3 DNA is TGCGCCAGCAGCCAACGCAGGGGGGACACCGGGGAGCTGTTTTTT. It yields the protein CASSQRRGDTGELFF.

The chain links TRBV27 to TRBJ1-2; unclear D gene. Trimming took 0 bases from V and 0 from J, leaving 11 bases between them. Germline V gene lookup returns CDR1 MNHEY and CDR2 SMNVEV (reference sequence). The CDR3 length is 16 residues. In nucleotides, the CDR3 is TGTGCCAGCAGTTTATCGGGAGGAAACGCTAACTATGGCTACACCTTC. Residues: CASSLSGGNANYGYTF.

The gene calls are TRBV29-1 and TRBJ1-1; D gene unclear. Germline V gene sequence: CDR1 SQVTM, CDR2 ANQGSEA. V gave up 0 bases and J gave up 6 bases, with 14 bases separating them. The CDR3 consists of 14 residues. The CDR3 sequence is CSVEDQVQPAEAFF. CDR3 DNA sequence: TGCAGCGTTGAAGATCAGGTACAGCCCGCTGAAGCTTTCTTT.

V gene TRBV6-5 combines with J gene TRBJ2-7; D possibly corresponds to TRBD2 (6 bases). CDR3 length: 16 amino acids. In germline, CDR1 is MNHEY, CDR2 SVGAGI. Trimming left V 4 bases short and J 2 bases short, with 18 bases between. The CDR3 DNA is TGTGCCAGCAGTTCCTCGTGGAGGGGCAATACCTACGAGCAGTACTTC. Translated, it gives CASSSSWRGNTYEQYF.

The chain carries TRBV12-3 or TRBV12-4 and TRBJ2-3; D gene ambiguous. Trimming cost V 4 bases and J 5 bases, with 7 bases left between them. CDR3 length: 12 residues. For the CDR3, the DNA is TGTGCCAGCAGTTACCCAGGAGATACGCAGTATTTT. Protein sequence: CASSYPGDTQYF.

This chain connects TRBV2 to TRBJ2-1; 9 bases fit TRBD2. V was pared by 7 bases and J by 5 bases, with 12 bases of the junction left unmatched. Per germline, CDR1 SNHLY and CDR2 FYNNEI. CDR3 size: 16 residues. DNA for the CDR3: TGTGCCAGCACCAAGATAGCGGGGGAGGGAAACAATGAGCAGTTCTTC. Translation gives CASTKIAGEGNNEQFF. Full variable domain (missing parts from reference TRBV2 and TRBJ2-1): EPEVTQTPSHQVTQMGQEVILRCVPISNHLYFYWYRQILGQKVEFLVSFYNNEISEKSEIFDDQFSVERPDGSNFTLKIRSTKLEDSAMYFCASTKIAGEGNNEQFFGPGTRLTVL.

This clonotype was seen just once. The DNA for the CDR3 is TGTGCCTGGAGTCTAGGGACAGCTTACGAGCAGTACTTC. Its protein is CAWSLGTAYEQYF. The rearrangement uses TRBV30 and TRBJ2-7, with 7 bases lining up with TRBD1. V gave up 2 bases and J gave up 4 bases; unmatched junction bases: 5. Germline V gene sequence: CDR1 GTSNPN, CDR2 SVGIG (reference sequence). This CDR3 is 13 amino acids long.

This chain connects TRBV24-1 to TRBJ2-2; TRBD2 agrees at 16 bases. V lost 12 bases, J lost 5 bases, and 11 bases stayed unmatched. The CDR3 contains 17 residues. The germline V gene has CDR1 KGHDR and CDR2 SFDVKD. CDR3 amino acids: CARTGTSGRAGTGELFF. DNA of the CDR3: TGTGCCCGCACCGGGACTAGCGGGAGGGCCGGGACCGGGGAGCTGTTTTTT.

The genes are TRBV5-1 and TRBJ2-7; D is unclear. From germline, CDR1 is SGHRS and CDR2 YFSETQ. This CDR3 contains 16 residues. Deletions cut 0 bases from V and 1 base from J, with 14 bases between. CDR3 amino acids: CASSLATAEVSYEQYF. The CDR3 bases are TGCGCCAGCAGCTTGGCCACGGCAGAGGTTTCCTACGAGCAGTACTTC.

V usage is TRBV27 and J usage is TRBJ2-3; no reliable D call. V was pared by 5 bases and J by 1 base, with 13 bases between. This CDR3 is built from 15 residues. Germline V CDR1 and CDR2: MNHEY, SMNVEV (reference sequence). As DNA, the CDR3 is TGTGCCAGCAGTCCCCTATTACTCGGCACAGATACGCAGTATTTT. The encoded protein is CASSPLLLGTDTQYF.

V gene TRBV25-1 combines with J gene TRBJ1-2, with 8 positions matching TRBD1. V was pared by 0 bases and J by 6 bases, with 12 bases of the junction left unmatched. CDR1 is MGHDK, CDR2 SYGVNS, per germline. The CDR3 contains 17 residues. The CDR3: CASSEYYRTGGIDGYTF. The CDR3 DNA reads as TGTGCCAGCAGTGAATATTACCGAACAGGGGGTATTGATGGCTACACCTTC.

This chain links TRBV9 with TRBJ2-1; 14 bases are a match to TRBD2. Trimming cost V 3 bases and J 6 bases; bases outside gene matches: 5. The CDR3 covers 16 residues. The V gene's germline CDR1 is SGDLS and CDR2 YYNGEE. CDR3 sequence: CASSEGLAGDSNEQFF. As DNA, the CDR3 is TGTGCCAGCAGCGAGGGACTAGCGGGAGATAGCAATGAGCAGTTCTTC. The full variable domain, completed using reference TRBV9 and TRBJ2-1, is DSGVTQTPKHLITATGQRVTLRCSPRSGDLSVYWYQQSLDQGLQFLIQYYNGEERAKGNILERFSAQQFPDLHSELNLSSLELGDSALYFCASSEGLAGDSNEQFFGPGTRLTVL.

The chain employs TRBV16 and TRBJ2-7; a weak D match, TRBD1 (5 bases). The germline V and J ends were trimmed by 2 bases and 0 bases, with 11 bases remaining between them. Germline CDR1 and CDR2: KGHSY and FQNENV. The CDR3 extends over 15 amino acids. In DNA form, the CDR3 reads TGTGCCAGCAGCCAAGGGGCAGGTCTCTCCTACGAGCAGTACTTC. Its protein product is CASSQGAGLSYEQYF.

This CDR3 is CSAQTSGGQNTGELFF. CDR3 coding DNA: TGCAGTGCTCAGACTAGCGGGGGTCAAAACACCGGGGAGCTGTTTTTT. V and J are TRBV20-1 and TRBJ2-2; TRBD2 aligns across 12 bases. The CDR3 is 16 amino acids. Germline V CDR1 and CDR2: DFQATT, SNEGSKA (reference sequence). Germline trimming cut 5 bases from V and 2 bases from J; bases unmatched to any gene: 6.

Comments on this clonotype: A junction boundary mismatches the germline segment, possibly from a read error. CDR3 bases: TGTGCCAGCAGTTCCAACTCGCACCAGGAGACCCAGTACTTC. This encodes CASSSNSHQETQYF. The rearrangement joins TRBV12-3 or TRBV12-4 to TRBJ2-5; D is unclear. The CDR3 runs to 14 residues.

V usage is TRBV12-3 or TRBV12-4 and J usage is TRBJ1-1, with a tentative D call TRBD1 (5 bases). The CDR3 totals 15 residues. Trimming shortened V by 5 bases and J by 1 base, and 14 bases separated the two germline ends. CDR3 sequence: CASSPAGGANTEAFF. The CDR3 DNA is TGTGCCAGCAGTCCTGCCGGGGGAGCGAACACTGAAGCTTTCTTT.